These T cell receptor beta chains were read from a single sample in a study of blood T cell repertoires in COVID-19. The assay was immunoSEQ multiplex PCR, and TCRdb's table has in-frame clones only and misses some. Among some 100,000 clones listed, around 90% were seen once. Sequencing input: peripheral blood. These receptor sequences come from a woman aged 70 to 79 with acute or convalescent COVID-19. Both conserved end residues are part of each CDR3.

v_call cdr3_aa
TRBV19 CASSISGSRVYNEQFF
TRBV11-3 CASSFGPAEELFF
TRBV6-4 CASSQGGSNEQFF
TRBV6-1 CASSEVFFGSSGGARETQYF
TRBV2 CASRVSGGVGETQYF
TRBV6-5 CASSYHMYREGTEAFF
TRBV5-1 CASSLGQGTGELFF
TRBV28 CASTGTPTYEQYF
TRBV11-1 CASSFGQGAKNEQFF
TRBV30 CARSRGMGTDTQYF
TRBV27 CASSLFSSGYNEQFF
TRBV15 CATSRGGSGTDTQYF
TRBV7-9 CASSFFRGNTGELFF
TRBV20-1 CSASDGTSSRNTQYF
TRBV3-1/TRBV3-2 CASSQAEANTEAFF
TRBV15 CATSRAGGLETQYF
TRBV30 CAWSTGSTHQPQHF
TRBV15 CATSARQGGTEAFF
TRBV7-9 CASSLAARAQYF
TRBV9 CASGKGVTLSGNTIYF
TRBV5-1 CASSRTSTGRYGYTF
TRBV28 CASSLTHQGQGYGYTF
TRBV5-1 CASKANPGANSEQYF
TRBV28 CASSRTGSSSTDTQYF
TRBV10-2 CASRTDRGIAEAFF
TRBV7-9 CASSSGLAGADEQYF
TRBV5-8 CASSLPDRGNYGYTF
TRBV19 CASTDRGRQKLFF
TRBV28 CASSRRGTDTQYF
TRBV2 CASSWTGNTGELFF
TRBV7-2 CASSLFGLGQANLFF
TRBV5-1 CASSRAGASSGANVLTF
TRBV30 CAWSVLLSGQGGSRTEAFF
TRBV19 CASSPGQGPYEQYF
TRBV6-5 CAIEDREGYGYTF
TRBV5-4 CASSLPTEETQYF
TRBV6-1 CASSDLETGYQPQHF
TRBV11-2 CASSLRLAGWTGELFF
TRBV7-3 CASSIGGWTDTQYF
TRBV6-5 CASRGGQNTEAFF
TRBV6-5 CASRGTGLQETQYF